This is a list of T cell receptor beta chains from one sample in a study of blood T cells in healthy people across ages. TCRdb processed the 5' RACE reads anew with MiXCR; each CDR3 protein has one entry. The table shows hundreds of thousands of distinct CDR3 sequences, with roughly 48% occurring only once. Input material: blood. The receptors were gathered from a man younger than 40 in good health. Each CDR3 is given with its conserved first and last residue. D genes are given only for firm matches. Size values are once, few and many counts, or a class for expanded clones, and some rows have none.

V gene: TRBV7-3; clone size: .; D gene: TRBD2; J gene: TRBJ2-5; CDR3 DNA: TGTGCCAGCAGCCCCGGGACTAGCGTAAAAGAGACCCAGTACTTC; CDR3 protein: CASSPGTSVKETQYF
V gene: TRBV4-1; clone size: .; D gene: .; J gene: TRBJ1-2; CDR3 DNA: TGCGCCAGCAGCCAAGACGCCTATGGCTACACCTTC; CDR3 protein: CASSQDAYGYTF
V gene: TRBV14; clone size: .; D gene: .; J gene: TRBJ1-2; CDR3 DNA: TGTGCCAGCAGCCCCCTGCCGGGGGGCTACACCTTC; CDR3 protein: CASSPLPGGYTF
V gene: TRBV27; clone size: .; D gene: .; J gene: TRBJ2-7; CDR3 DNA: TGTGCCAGCAGTCCCCTCCTCCGGAGGGCCGAGCAGTACTTC; CDR3 protein: CASSPLLRRAEQYF
V gene: TRBV11-3; clone size: .; D gene: .; J gene: TRBJ2-3; CDR3 DNA: TGTGCCAGCACCTCCAAGGGCAGTCCCACAGATACGCAGTATTTT; CDR3 protein: CASTSKGSPTDTQYF
V gene: TRBV12-3/TRBV12-4; clone size: many; D gene: .; J gene: TRBJ2-4; CDR3 DNA: TGTGCCAGCGCCCCGGGGGCCCCTGAAAACATTCAGTACTTC; CDR3 protein: CASAPGAPENIQYF
V gene: TRBV20-1; clone size: .; D gene: TRBD2; J gene: TRBJ2-1; CDR3 DNA: TGCAGTGCTAGCGAGCGGGGGGACTACAATGAGCAGTTCTTC; CDR3 protein: CSASERGDYNEQFF
V gene: TRBV5-1; clone size: .; D gene: TRBD2; J gene: TRBJ2-3; CDR3 DNA: TGCGCCAGCACGACTAGCGGGGTGGCAGATACGCAGTATTTT; CDR3 protein: CASTTSGVADTQYF
V gene: TRBV5-6; clone size: .; D gene: TRBD1; J gene: TRBJ2-1; CDR3 DNA: TGTGCCAGCAGCTTGGGGACAGGTTTTGGTGAGCAGTTCTTC; CDR3 protein: CASSLGTGFGEQFF
V gene: TRBV5-1; clone size: .; D gene: .; J gene: TRBJ1-1; CDR3 DNA: TGCGCCACCCGGCAGGGGATGAACACTGAAGCTTTCTTT; CDR3 protein: CATRQGMNTEAFF
V gene: TRBV28; clone size: few; D gene: TRBD1; J gene: TRBJ2-7; CDR3 DNA: TGTGCCAGCAGCCTCGGGACAGGGGTCGACGGTTACGAGCAGTACTTC; CDR3 protein: CASSLGTGVDGYEQYF
V gene: TRBV4-1; clone size: .; D gene: .; J gene: TRBJ2-7; CDR3 DNA: TGCGCCAGCAGCCAAGATCTGGAGGGCTACGACGAGCAGTACTTC; CDR3 protein: CASSQDLEGYDEQYF
V gene: TRBV6-2/TRBV6-3; clone size: .; D gene: .; J gene: TRBJ2-7; CDR3 DNA: TGTGCCAGCAGCCCTCGGGGGCAGTCTTCCTACGAGCAGTACTTC; CDR3 protein: CASSPRGQSSYEQYF
V gene: TRBV20-1; clone size: .; D gene: TRBD2; J gene: TRBJ2-3; CDR3 DNA: TGCAGTGCTAGAGTAGGACTAGCTCGCACAGATACGCAGTATTTT; CDR3 protein: CSARVGLARTDTQYF
V gene: TRBV20-1; clone size: .; D gene: .; J gene: TRBJ1-4; CDR3 DNA: TGCAGTGCTATGGGGTCAGGGGAAACTAATGAAAAACTGTTTTTT; CDR3 protein: CSAMGSGETNEKLFF
V gene: TRBV7-9; clone size: few; D gene: .; J gene: TRBJ1-1; CDR3 DNA: TGTGCCAGCAGCCTCCAAACAGGGATGGGGGAGACTGAAGCTTTCTTT; CDR3 protein: CASSLQTGMGETEAFF
V gene: TRBV7-9; clone size: .; D gene: .; J gene: TRBJ1-5; CDR3 DNA: TGTGCCAGCAGCTTAGGGTACGAAAATCAGCCCCAGCATTTT; CDR3 protein: CASSLGYENQPQHF
V gene: TRBV20-1; clone size: .; D gene: .; J gene: TRBJ2-4; CDR3 DNA: TGCAGTGCTAGCGGGAGCCTAAACATTCAGTACTTC; CDR3 protein: CSASGSLNIQYF
V gene: TRBV2; clone size: .; D gene: .; J gene: TRBJ1-2; CDR3 DNA: TGTGCCAGCGACGTATCAAACTATGGCTACACCTTC; CDR3 protein: CASDVSNYGYTF
V gene: TRBV4-1; clone size: few; D gene: .; J gene: TRBJ2-7; CDR3 DNA: TGCGCCAGCAGCCACGGAGGCAGCTCCTACGAGCAGTACTTC; CDR3 protein: CASSHGGSSYEQYF
V gene: TRBV20-1; clone size: .; D gene: .; J gene: TRBJ2-1; CDR3 DNA: TGCAGTGCTAGAGATCCCCGGGAGCAGTTCTTC; CDR3 protein: CSARDPREQFF
V gene: TRBV12-3/TRBV12-4; clone size: .; D gene: .; J gene: TRBJ2-7; CDR3 DNA: TGTGCCAGCAGCCGAGAGAGTGTGGGACCTGCCTACGAGCAGTACTTC; CDR3 protein: CASSRESVGPAYEQYF
V gene: TRBV20-1; clone size: .; D gene: .; J gene: TRBJ2-2; CDR3 DNA: TGCAGTGCTAGTGCCGGGGGAAGCACCGGGGAGCTGTTTTTT; CDR3 protein: CSASAGGSTGELFF
V gene: TRBV4-3; clone size: .; D gene: TRBD1; J gene: TRBJ1-2; CDR3 DNA: TGCGCCAGCAGCCAAGGTGACAGGGGGCATGGCTACACCTTC; CDR3 protein: CASSQGDRGHGYTF
V gene: TRBV12-3/TRBV12-4; clone size: .; D gene: TRBD1; J gene: TRBJ1-5; CDR3 DNA: TGTGCCAGCAGCGGGACAGGGGTTAGCAATCAGCCCCAGCATTTT; CDR3 protein: CASSGTGVSNQPQHF
V gene: TRBV20-1; clone size: many; D gene: .; J gene: TRBJ2-3; CDR3 DNA: TGCAGTGCTCGACGAGGTACAGATACGCAGTATTTT; CDR3 protein: CSARRGTDTQYF
V gene: TRBV3-1; clone size: .; D gene: .; J gene: TRBJ2-7; CDR3 DNA: TGTGCCGGCAGCCGAGGCGGAGGGGTCGGGTCCTACGAGCAGTACTTC; CDR3 protein: CAGSRGGGVGSYEQYF